Each of the 26 T cell receptor beta chains below was sequenced from the same sample in a study of T cell responses to AZD1222 COVID-19 vaccine. Assay: immunoSEQ multiplex PCR; the TCRdb copy retains only in-frame clones and omits some. The sample consists of just over 150,000 clones, 85% to 95% of them appearing once. Sequenced here: peripheral blood, sampled 28 days after the second AZD1222 dose. The receptors were sampled from an adult who received the AZD1222 COVID-19 vaccine.

The chain employs TRBV2 and TRBJ1-1; D call uncertain. The CDR3 covers 14 residues. Trimming took 6 bases from V and 1 from J, leaving 12 bases between them. CDR1 and CDR2 from the germline V gene are SNHLY and FYNNEI. DNA for the CDR3: TGTGCCAGCAGCTCGACTAGTAGGAACACTGAAGCTTTCTTT. This sequence encodes CASSSTSRNTEAFF.

The rearrangement joins TRBV19 to TRBJ1-5, with 8 bases identical to TRBD1. Germline lookup yields CDR1 LNHDA and CDR2 SQIVND (reference sequence). This CDR3 is built from 14 residues. V trimming: 4 bases; J trimming: 4 bases; junction bases outside the gene matches: 3. The chain's CDR3 is CASSTDRVNQPQHF. In DNA form, the CDR3 reads TGTGCCAGTAGTACGGACAGGGTAAATCAGCCCCAGCATTTT.

The chain is built from TRBV4-2 and TRBJ1-2; TRBD1 might be the D (6 bases). Trimming took 0 bases from V and 2 from J, leaving 10 bases between them. CDR1 and CDR2 from the germline V gene are LGHNA and YNFKEQ. The CDR3 totals 15 residues. The CDR3 region has the DNA TGTGCCAGCAGCCAAGAAAGTAGGGGGAACTATGGCTACACCTTC. Translation: CASSQESRGNYGYTF.

Details on this clone: Other DNA sequences from this sample encode an identical CDR3 as well. The chain joins TRBV9 to TRBJ1-2; D not certain. Germline CDR1 reads SGDLS; CDR2 reads YYNGEE. The V end was cut by 0 bases, the J end by 4 bases, with 4 bases between. This CDR3 is 12 amino acids long. The DNA of the CDR3 is TGTGCCAGCAGCGTAGGGGGCTATGGCTACACCTTC. This sequence encodes CASSVGGYGYTF.

The chain's CDR3 is CASSQDRARVGYGYTF. As DNA, the CDR3 is TGTGCCAGCAGCCAAGACAGGGCGCGGGTCGGCTATGGCTACACCTTC. The chain combines TRBV3-1 (or the pseudogene TRBV3-2) with TRBJ1-2, with D possibly matching TRBD1 (5 bases). Trimming cost V 0 bases and J 4 bases, with 15 bases left between them. Germline V CDR1 and CDR2: LGHDT, YNNKEL (reference sequence). This CDR3 contains 16 residues.

This rearrangement joins TRBV6-5 to TRBJ1-5; D unresolved. V was pared by 0 bases and J by 7 bases, with 7 bases between. This CDR3 comprises 13 residues. Per the germline V gene, CDR1 is MNHEY and CDR2 is SVGAGI. In nucleotides, the CDR3 is TGTGCCAGCAGTTACTCGAGAGACCAGCCCCAGCATTTT. This translates into CASSYSRDQPQHF.

This clone was picked up one time. As DNA, the CDR3 is TGTGCCAGCTCACCCCCGGGGGCGGTGGAGCAGTACTTC. Translated: CASSPPGAVEQYF. This sequence joins TRBV18 and TRBJ2-7; the D call may be TRBD1 or TRBD2 (6 bases each). Germline V CDR1 and CDR2: KGHSH, LQKENI. This CDR3 is built from 13 residues. V dropped 3 bases and J dropped 7 bases, with 13 bases sitting between them. The full variable domain, with the rest looked up from reference TRBV18 and TRBJ2-7, is NAGVMQNPRHLVRRRGQEARLRCSPMKGHSHVYWYRQLPEEGLKFMVYLQKENIIDESGMPKERFSAEFPKEGPSILRIQQVVRGDSAAYFCASSPPGAVEQYFGPGTRLTVT.

The CDR3 DNA reads TGTGCCAGCAGCTCCTTGGAGACCCAGTACTTC. Residues: CASSSLETQYF. V is TRBV11-2 and J is TRBJ2-5; D remains unclear. Germline loops: CDR1 SGHAT, CDR2 FQNNGV. Between the trimmed V and J ends, which lost 4 bases and 5 bases, there was a span of 5 bases. CDR3 length: 11 residues.

The chain couples TRBV13 to TRBJ2-7, with TRBD1 as a possible D gene (5 bases). Trimming left V 2 bases short and J 2 bases short, with 19 bases between. Germline CDR1 reads PRHDT; CDR2 reads FYEKMQ (reference sequence). This CDR3 spans 17 amino acids. The CDR3 coding sequence is TGTGCCAGCAGCTTACCCCCGCAGGGTAGAAAGGCCTACGAGCAGTACTTC. Its translation: CASSLPPQGRKAYEQYF.

This clone was picked up a small number of times. The rearrangement uses TRBV18 and TRBJ1-4; 7 nucleotides align to TRBD1. Per germline, CDR1 KGHSH and CDR2 LQKENI. This CDR3 comprises 15 residues. Germline trimming cut 2 bases from V and 4 bases from J; bases unmatched to any gene: 4. The CDR3 DNA reads as TGTGCCAGCTCACCAGACAGGGACAGTAATGAAAAACTGTTTTTT. Translated: CASSPDRDSNEKLFF.

V is TRBV4-1 and J is TRBJ2-3; 8 nucleotides agree with TRBD2. Per the germline V gene, CDR1 is MGHRA and CDR2 is YSYEKL. The ends lost 4 bases at V and 0 bases at J; junction bases unmatched: 18. This CDR3 has 20 residues. CDR3 sequence reads: CASSLYGGLDVLFSTDTQYF. CDR3 in DNA: TGCGCCAGCAGCCTCTACGGGGGACTAGACGTACTTTTTAGCACAGATACGCAGTATTTT.

The chain recombines TRBV7-9 with TRBJ1-1, with TRBD1 matching over 7 bases. This CDR3 has 16 amino acids. V was pared by 5 bases and J by 0 bases, with 9 bases of the junction left unmatched. Germline assignment: CDR1 SEHNR and CDR2 FQNEAQ (reference sequence). CDR3 amino acids: CASSKGQRKMNTEAFF. Here the CDR3 DNA reads TGTGCCAGCAGCAAGGGACAGCGTAAAATGAACACTGAAGCTTTCTTT.

A few counts support this clone. The chain is built from TRBV11-2 and TRBJ2-7, with 7 bases fitting TRBD1. CDR3 length: 17 residues. V was pared by 1 base and J by 0 bases, with 9 bases of the junction left unmatched. Germline V gives CDR1 SGHAT, CDR2 FQNNGV. CDR3 nucleotides: TGTGCCAGCAGCTTAGTAGGTGGGGGACAGCGCTCCTACGAGCAGTACTTC. Its translation is CASSLVGGGQRSYEQYF. The complete variable domain, with remaining parts taken from reference TRBV11-2 and TRBJ2-7, reads EAGVAQSPRYKIIEKRQSVAFWCNPISGHATLYWYQQILGQGPKLLIQFQNNGVVDDSQLPKDRFSAERLKGVDSTLKIQPAKLEDSAVYLCASSLVGGGQRSYEQYFGPGTRLTVT.

This clone was seen a few times. J is TRBJ1-5 and V is TRBV19; TRBD1 aligns across 8 bases. The length of the CDR3 is 18 residues. Germline V CDR1 and CDR2: LNHDA, SQIVND (reference sequence). V dropped 5 bases and J dropped 3; count of bases not matched to a gene: 15. The CDR3 region has the DNA TGTGCCAGTAGTTCATCGGGACAGGCGCCGGCCCCCAATCAGCCCCAGCATTTT. It is translated as CASSSSGQAPAPNQPQHF.

The rearrangement links TRBV5-5 to TRBJ2-1; 8 bases align to TRBD2. After removal of 3 bases from V and 5 bases from J, the junction contained 13 bases not matched to a gene. The CDR3 is 17 residues long. Germline V gene sequence: CDR1 SGHKS, CDR2 YYEKEE (reference sequence). In DNA, the CDR3 is TGTGCCAGCAGCTACTTTAGACGACTAGCGAAGAACAATGAGCAGTTCTTC. Residues: CASSYFRRLAKNNEQFF.

This rearrangement joins TRBV5-1 to TRBJ1-4; D remains unclear. CDR1 SGHRS and CDR2 YFSETQ come from the germline V gene. The CDR3 length is 18 residues. Trimming took 4 bases from V and 2 from J, leaving 21 bases between them. CDR3 sequence: CASSPRAGAVSTNEKLFF. In DNA, the CDR3 is TGCGCCAGCAGCCCTCGAGCGGGCGCGGTGTCTACTAATGAAAAACTGTTTTTT.

This clone came up once. The rearrangement uses TRBV5-5 and TRBJ1-2; no clear D gene. Trimming shortened V by 0 bases and J by 8 bases, and 8 bases separated the two germline ends. The germline CDR1 and CDR2 sequences are SGHKS and YYEKEE (reference sequence). CDR3 length: 12 amino acids. In DNA, the CDR3 is TGTGCCAGCAGCTTGGCCTTTGACGGCTACACCTTC. This gives the protein CASSLAFDGYTF.

In this sample, this clone turned up a few times. This chain links TRBV7-8 with TRBJ1-6, with 7 nucleotides matching TRBD1. Looked up from germline, CDR1 is SGHVS and CDR2 is FQNEAQ. The CDR3 sequence is 17 residues long. The junction had 5 bases not matched to a gene; V was cut back by 1 base and J by 2 bases. The CDR3 bases are TGTGCCAGCAGCTTAGATCAAACAGGGGCCTATAATTCACCCCTCCACTTT. It yields the protein CASSLDQTGAYNSPLHF. The full variable domain, completed using reference TRBV7-8 and TRBJ1-6, is GAGVSQSPRYKVAKRGQDVALRCDPISGHVSLFWYQQALGQGPEFLTYFQNEAQLDKSGLPSDRFFAERPEGSVSTLKIQRTQQEDSAVYLCASSLDQTGAYNSPLHFGNGTRLTVT.

This chain uses TRBV7-9 with TRBJ1-1, with a possible D match to TRBD1 (5 bases). The V gene's germline CDR1 is SEHNR and CDR2 FQNEAQ (reference sequence). This CDR3 has 12 residues. V lost 5 bases to trimming and J lost 2 bases, with 6 bases between them. The DNA for the CDR3 is TGTGCCAGCAGCGGGACTAACACTGAAGCTTTCTTT. This codes for CASSGTNTEAFF. Full variable domain (remainder filled in from reference TRBV7-9 and TRBJ1-1): DTGVSQNPRHKITKRGQNVTFRCDPISEHNRLYWYRQTLGQGPEFLTYFQNEAQLEKSRLLSDRFSAERPKGSFSTLEIQRTEQGDSAMYLCASSGTNTEAFFGQGTRLTVV.

V gene TRBV12-3 or TRBV12-4 combines with J gene TRBJ1-5; D not resolved. Deletions cut 0 bases from V and 4 bases from J, with 1 base between. The CDR3 extends over 12 amino acids. CDR3 region: CASSLANQPQHF. Here the CDR3 DNA reads TGTGCCAGCAGTTTAGCTAATCAGCCCCAGCATTTT.

The chain combines TRBV19 with TRBJ1-1; D not resolved. There are 14 residues in the CDR3. The germline V gene has CDR1 LNHDA and CDR2 SQIVND (reference sequence). Trimming took 5 bases from V and 7 from J, leaving 17 bases between them. The CDR3 DNA is TGTGCCAGTAGTTTATATGATTCCGAGTATGAAGCTTTCTTT. Its translation: CASSLYDSEYEAFF.

The chain has TRBV2 and TRBJ1-1; D gene ambiguous. CDR1 and CDR2 from the germline V gene are SNHLY and FYNNEI. Trimming cost V 5 bases and J 3 bases, with 13 bases left between them. This CDR3 spans 14 amino acids. The CDR3 DNA is TGTGCCAGCAGTCCGGGATGGGGAGACACTGAAGCTTTCTTT. Encoded protein: CASSPGWGDTEAFF.

The chain combines TRBV12-5 with TRBJ2-1; no clear D. Germline V gene data show CDR1 as LGHNT and CDR2 as FRNRAP. The CDR3 runs 13 residues. The V end lost 5 bases, the J end lost 10 bases, and 15 bases lay between the germline ends. This chain's CDR3 is CASGPGGGEEQFF. In DNA form, the CDR3 reads TGTGCTAGTGGTCCCGGTGGTGGGGAAGAGCAGTTCTTC.

The rearrangement links TRBV6-5 to TRBJ2-7; 10 nucleotides agree with TRBD1. Germline V gene lookup returns CDR1 MNHEY and CDR2 SVGAGI. Trimming cost V 7 bases and J 5 bases; bases outside gene matches: 5. The CDR3 loop spans 13 amino acids. The CDR3 region has the DNA TGTGCCAGCACGACAGGGGGCATCAACGAGCAGTACTTC. This codes for CASTTGGINEQYF.

The chain employs TRBV7-9 and TRBJ1-2; D unclear. This CDR3 comprises 12 residues. Germline values: CDR1 SEHNR, CDR2 FQNEAQ (reference sequence). V was pared by 7 bases and J by 5 bases, with 11 bases between. The CDR3 DNA is TGTGCCAGCACCACGGAGACATATGGCTACACCTTC. The encoded protein is CASTTETYGYTF. The full variable domain, with the rest looked up from reference TRBV7-9 and TRBJ1-2, is DTGVSQNPRHKITKRGQNVTFRCDPISEHNRLYWYRQTLGQGPEFLTYFQNEAQLEKSRLLSDRFSAERPKGSFSTLEIQRTEQGDSAMYLCASTTETYGYTFGSGTRLTVV.

This chain connects TRBV5-6 to TRBJ1-1; no clear D gene. The ends were cut back, 1 base at V and 0 bases at J, with 10 bases in the middle. CDR1 is SGHDT, CDR2 YYEEEE, per germline. The CDR3 spans 15 residues. The CDR3 region is CASSLFGKMNTEAFF. In nucleotides, the CDR3 is TGTGCCAGCAGCTTGTTCGGCAAGATGAACACTGAAGCTTTCTTT.